This is a list of T cell receptor beta chains from one sample in a study of response to subunit inactivated influenza vaccine. Using its own MiXCR run on the RT-PCR reads, TCRdb lists one record per CDR3 protein. The top ten hold 6% to 8% of the sample, which has around 760,000 distinct CDR3 sequences, over 11% seen once. Sequencing used PBMCs from blood, obtained 14 days before vaccination. These receptors originate from a man aged 45-65 years who received an inactivated influenza vaccine. CDR3s include the opening cysteine and the closing phenylalanine or tryptophan. A D gene is named only where the DNA matches it firmly. Size is omitted from some rows. Given values are once, few, many or a class for expanded clones.

>few|TRBJ1-2|TRBV28|NA
CASSPTGRGGYTF
TGTGCCAGCAGTCCAACAGGGCGGGGTGGCTACACCTTC
>many|TRBJ2-2|TRBV7-3|TRBD2
CASSLTLTSGSPGELFF
TGTGCCAGCAGCTTAACGTTGACTAGCGGGAGTCCCGGGGAGCTGTTTTTT
>few|TRBJ2-7|TRBV12-3/TRBV12-4|NA
CASSFRADSYEQYF
TGTGCCAGCAGTTTTAGAGCGGATTCATACGAGCAGTACTTC
>NA|TRBJ2-1|TRBV18|TRBD2
CASRGEGPSYNEQFF
TGTGCCAGCCGCGGGGAGGGCCCATCCTACAATGAGCAGTTCTTC
>NA|TRBJ1-2|TRBV5-1|NA
CASSLSWGSAYGYTF
TGCGCCAGCAGCTTGAGTTGGGGGTCAGCTTATGGCTACACCTTC
>NA|TRBJ2-7|TRBV7-3|NA
CASSLIGDPSYEQYF
TGTGCCAGCAGCTTAATAGGAGATCCCAGCTACGAGCAGTACTTC
>many|TRBJ1-5|TRBV5-1|NA
CASSLEGANQPQHF
TGCGCCAGCAGCTTGGAAGGGGCCAATCAGCCCCAGCATTTT
>NA|TRBJ2-3|TRBV7-8|NA
CASSSGRADTQYF
TGTGCCAGCAGCTCAGGGAGAGCAGATACGCAGTATTTT
>NA|TRBJ2-5|TRBV28|TRBD2
CASSILSGGAETQYF
TGTGCCAGCAGTATACTTAGCGGGGGGGCGGAGACCCAGTACTTC
>few|TRBJ1-6|TRBV12-3/TRBV12-4|NA
CASSPQGFNSPLHF
TGTGCCAGCAGCCCACAGGGTTTTAATTCACCCCTCCACTTT
>few|TRBJ2-3|TRBV7-8|NA
CASSLALGQGITDTQYF
TGTGCCAGCAGCTTAGCATTAGGTCAGGGGATAACAGATACGCAGTATTTT
>many|TRBJ2-1|TRBV4-2|TRBD2
CASSQEGPSGGNNEQFF
TGTGCCAGCAGCCAGGAGGGTCCTAGCGGAGGGAACAATGAGCAGTTCTTC
>few|TRBJ2-1|TRBV28|NA
CASSSSVLSGGWVEQFF
TGTGCCAGCAGTTCCTCCGTGCTTTCTGGAGGGTGGGTTGAGCAGTTCTTC
>NA|TRBJ1-4|TRBV7-9|NA
CASSLEETANEKLFF
TGTGCCAGCAGCTTAGAGGAGACAGCCAATGAAAAACTGTTTTTT